This TCR beta chain derives from a study of shared clonotypes between healthy human individuals. As originally analysed: ImmunoSEQ sequences covered only the junction and lacked quality scores; filtering therefore differed. TCRdb's table, derived via immunoSEQ multiplex PCR, lists solely in-frame clones and lacks some. V and J calls and clone size follow that table, whereas D and trimming were derived from the DNA. The sample has more than 400,000 clones, roughly 95% seen once. The V gene's germline CDR1 is SNHLY and CDR2 FYNNEI. The CDR3 runs to 17 residues. V lost 6 bases and J lost 6, with 24 bases in between.

The receptor's source is a woman in her 30s in good health. The sequenced sample was naive CD4+ T cells sorted from blood. Subset denoted: CD45RA+ positively selected. This rearrangement joins TRBV2 to TRBJ1-5; D is perhaps TRBD1 (6 bases). The CDR3 here is CASSLLMGAGASQPQHF. In nucleotides, the CDR3 is TGTGCCAGCAGCCTCCTAATGGGGGCGGGGGCGAGTCAGCCCCAGCATTTT.